The next 7 T cell receptor beta chains were all read from a single sample in a study of blood T cell repertoires in COVID-19. Method: immunoSEQ multiplex PCR; TCRdb's copy keeps in-frame clones and lacks some. The repertoire holds about 670,000 clones, more than 80% seen once, with roughly 0.26% in the top ten. Source material: peripheral blood. The receptor source for this set is a woman under 30 with acute or convalescent COVID-19.

The chain employs TRBV29-1 and TRBJ1-3; D ambiguous. The CDR3 sequence is 10 residues long. The ends were cut back, 7 bases at V and 4 bases at J, with 5 bases in the middle. Germline assignment: CDR1 SQVTM and CDR2 ANQGSEA. The CDR3 reads CSDRGNTIYF. The CDR3 coding sequence is TGCAGCGATAGAGGAAACACCATATATTTT.

The gene calls are TRBV6-2 or TRBV6-3 and TRBJ1-5, with 12 positions matching TRBD1. The ends lost 4 bases at V and 5 bases at J; junction bases unmatched: 3. This CDR3 is 15 amino acids long. Germline lookup yields CDR1 MNHEY and CDR2 SVGEGT. The CDR3 is CASSSWDRGHQPQHF. Written as DNA, the CDR3 is TGTGCCAGCAGTTCATGGGACAGGGGGCATCAGCCCCAGCATTTT.

V and J are TRBV2 and TRBJ2-5; a weak D match, TRBD2 (5 bases). The V end was cut by 5 bases, the J end by 4 bases, with 8 bases between. The CDR3 is made up of 12 amino acids. Germline assignment: CDR1 SNHLY and CDR2 FYNNEI. The CDR3 loop is CASSRLAETQYF. CDR3 bases: TGTGCCAGCAGTCGTCTAGCAGAGACCCAGTACTTC.

The genes are TRBV4-2 and TRBJ1-2; 9 positions agree with TRBD1. CDR3 length: 13 amino acids. CDR1 and CDR2 (germline): LGHNA, YNFKEQ. V gave up 1 base and J gave up 8 bases; unmatched junction bases: 2. This CDR3 reads CASSQGTGDGYTF. The CDR3 nucleotides are TGTGCCAGCAGCCAAGGGACAGGGGACGGCTACACCTTC.

In regard to this clone: Since no conserved phenylalanine or tryptophan closes the CDR3, a read error is the likely cause. The DNA is omitted, as the CDR3 cannot be located on it reliably, and the CDR3 follows TCRdb's listing. The V call is TRBV6-1, the J call TRBJ1-1; TRBD1, the D gene given by the table, was not confirmed from the DNA. The CDR3 comprises 10 residues, both ends counted. Germline CDR1 is MNHNS and CDR2 is SASEGT. The CDR3 loop reads CASSENSAYL.

V is TRBV27 and J is TRBJ1-5; the D is unclear. V was trimmed by 5 bases and J by 2 bases, leaving 7 bases between them. The V gene's germline CDR1 is MNHEY and CDR2 SMNVEV (reference sequence). The CDR3 totals 13 residues. CDR3 sequence: CASSPRGNQPQHF. DNA for the CDR3: TGTGCCAGCAGTCCCCGCGGCAATCAGCCCCAGCATTTT.

V and J are TRBV5-1 and TRBJ2-1; 8 nucleotides match TRBD2. V shed 0 bases, J shed 6 bases, and the junction held 11 bases outside the gene matches. The CDR3 totals 17 residues. Germline V gives CDR1 SGHRS, CDR2 YFSETQ. The CDR3 is CASSLVIRGGRFNEQFF. Here the CDR3 DNA reads TGCGCCAGCAGCTTGGTTATTCGCGGGGGGCGTTTCAATGAGCAGTTCTTC.